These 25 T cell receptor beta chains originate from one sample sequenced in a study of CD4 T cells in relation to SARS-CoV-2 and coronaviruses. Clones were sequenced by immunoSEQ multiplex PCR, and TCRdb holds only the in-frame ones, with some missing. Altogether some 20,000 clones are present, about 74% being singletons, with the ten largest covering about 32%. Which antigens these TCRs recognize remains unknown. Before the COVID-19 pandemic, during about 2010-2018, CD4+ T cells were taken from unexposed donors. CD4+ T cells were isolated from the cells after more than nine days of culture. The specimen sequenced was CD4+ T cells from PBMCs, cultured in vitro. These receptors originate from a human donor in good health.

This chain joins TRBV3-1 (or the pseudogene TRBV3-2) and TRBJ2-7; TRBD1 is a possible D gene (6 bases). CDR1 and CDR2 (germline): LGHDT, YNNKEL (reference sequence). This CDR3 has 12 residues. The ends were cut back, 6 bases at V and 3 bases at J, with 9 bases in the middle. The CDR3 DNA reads TGTGCCAGCAGTCCAGGGGACTACGAGCAGTACTTC. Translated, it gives CASSPGDYEQYF.

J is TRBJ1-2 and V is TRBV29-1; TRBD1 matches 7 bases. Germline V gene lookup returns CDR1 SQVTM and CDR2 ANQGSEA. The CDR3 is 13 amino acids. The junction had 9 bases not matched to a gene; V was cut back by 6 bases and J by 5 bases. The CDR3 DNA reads TGCAGCGTCCTGACAGGGAGAGAATATGGCTACACCTTC. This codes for CSVLTGREYGYTF.

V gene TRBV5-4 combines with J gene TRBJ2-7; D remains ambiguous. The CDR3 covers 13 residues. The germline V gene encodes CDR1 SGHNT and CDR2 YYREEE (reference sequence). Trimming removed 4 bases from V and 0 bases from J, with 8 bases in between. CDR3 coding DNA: TGTGCCAGCAGCATTGACGGCTCCTACGAGCAGTACTTC. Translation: CASSIDGSYEQYF. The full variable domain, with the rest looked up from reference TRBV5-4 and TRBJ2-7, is ETGVTQSPTHLIKTRGQQVTLRCSSQSGHNTVSWYQQALGQGPQFIFQYYREEENGRGNFPPRFSGLQFPNYSSELNVNALELDDSALYLCASSIDGSYEQYFGPGTRLTVT.

The CDR3 loop reads CASSSLTTSGKETQYF. The DNA for the CDR3 is TGTGCCAGCAGTTCCCTTACGACTAGCGGGAAAGAGACCCAGTACTTC. The J gene is TRBJ2-5, the V gene TRBV27; 11 bases align to TRBD2. V lost 4 bases and J lost 3; bases outside the gene matches: 7. Germline values: CDR1 MNHEY, CDR2 SMNVEV (reference sequence). CDR3 length equals 16 residues.

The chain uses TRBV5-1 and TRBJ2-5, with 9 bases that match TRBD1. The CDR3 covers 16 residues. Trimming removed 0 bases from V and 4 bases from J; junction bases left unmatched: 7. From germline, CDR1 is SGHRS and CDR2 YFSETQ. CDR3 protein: CASSLDGAGQGETQYF. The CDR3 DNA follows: TGCGCCAGCAGCTTGGACGGAGCGGGACAGGGAGAGACCCAGTACTTC. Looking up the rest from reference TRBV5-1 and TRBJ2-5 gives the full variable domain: KAGVTQTPRYLIKTRGQQVTLSCSPISGHRSVSWYQQTPGQGLQFLFEYFSETQRNKGNFPGRFSGRQFSNSRSEMNVSTLELGDSALYLCASSLDGAGQGETQYFGPGTRLLVL.

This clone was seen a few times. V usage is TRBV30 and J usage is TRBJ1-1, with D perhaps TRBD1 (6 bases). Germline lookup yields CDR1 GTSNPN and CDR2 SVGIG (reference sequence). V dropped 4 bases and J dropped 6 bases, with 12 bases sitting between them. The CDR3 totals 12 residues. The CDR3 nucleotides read TGTGCCTGGATGGCAGGGGTATCTGAAGCTTTCTTT. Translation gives CAWMAGVSEAFF.

The CDR3 is CASSLGTGALNTEAFF. CDR3 sequence (DNA): TGTGCCAGCAGCTTAGGGACAGGGGCCCTTAACACTGAAGCTTTCTTT. The rearrangement links TRBV7-9 to TRBJ1-1; 9 positions match TRBD1. The CDR3 contains 16 residues. The V gene's germline CDR1 is SEHNR and CDR2 FQNEAQ (reference sequence). Losses at the gene ends were 1 base for V and 2 bases for J; bases not matched to a gene: 5. The variable domain in full, with the rest retrieved from reference TRBV7-9 and TRBJ1-1, is DTGVSQNPRHKITKRGQNVTFRCDPISEHNRLYWYRQTLGQGPEFLTYFQNEAQLEKSRLLSDRFSAERPKGSFSTLEIQRTEQGDSAMYLCASSLGTGALNTEAFFGQGTRLTVV.

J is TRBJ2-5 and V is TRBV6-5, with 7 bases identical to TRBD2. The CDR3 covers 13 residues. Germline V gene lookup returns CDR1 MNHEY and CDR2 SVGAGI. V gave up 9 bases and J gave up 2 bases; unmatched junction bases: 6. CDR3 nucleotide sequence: TGTGCCAGTGGGAGGGGATGGCAAGAGACCCAGTACTTC. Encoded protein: CASGRGWQETQYF.

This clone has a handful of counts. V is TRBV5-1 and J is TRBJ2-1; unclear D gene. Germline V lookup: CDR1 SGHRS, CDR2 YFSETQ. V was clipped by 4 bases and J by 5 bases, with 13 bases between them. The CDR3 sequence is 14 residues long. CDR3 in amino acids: CASSRFLGNNEQFF. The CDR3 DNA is TGCGCCAGCAGCCGATTCCTGGGAAACAATGAGCAGTTCTTC.

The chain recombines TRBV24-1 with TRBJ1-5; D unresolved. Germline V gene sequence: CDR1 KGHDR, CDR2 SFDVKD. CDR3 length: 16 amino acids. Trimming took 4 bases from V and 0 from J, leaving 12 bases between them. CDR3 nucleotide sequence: TGTGCCACCAGTGACGCTGGACGGGATAGCAATCAGCCCCAGCATTTT. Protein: CATSDAGRDSNQPQHF.

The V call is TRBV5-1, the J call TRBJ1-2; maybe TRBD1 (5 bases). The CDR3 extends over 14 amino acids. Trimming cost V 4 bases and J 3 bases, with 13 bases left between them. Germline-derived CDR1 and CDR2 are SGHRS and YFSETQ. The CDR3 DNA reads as TGCGCCAGCAGCCCGGGGAGGGGAGACTATGGCTACACCTTC. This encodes CASSPGRGDYGYTF. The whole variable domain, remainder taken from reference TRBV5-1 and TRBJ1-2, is KAGVTQTPRYLIKTRGQQVTLSCSPISGHRSVSWYQQTPGQGLQFLFEYFSETQRNKGNFPGRFSGRQFSNSRSEMNVSTLELGDSALYLCASSPGRGDYGYTFGSGTRLTVV.

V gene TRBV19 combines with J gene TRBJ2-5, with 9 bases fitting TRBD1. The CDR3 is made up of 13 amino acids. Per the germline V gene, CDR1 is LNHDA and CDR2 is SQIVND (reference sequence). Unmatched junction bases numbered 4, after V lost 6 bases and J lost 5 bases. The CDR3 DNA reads TGTGCCAGTAGGGGGACAGGGCGGGAGACCCAGTACTTC. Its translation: CASRGTGRETQYF.

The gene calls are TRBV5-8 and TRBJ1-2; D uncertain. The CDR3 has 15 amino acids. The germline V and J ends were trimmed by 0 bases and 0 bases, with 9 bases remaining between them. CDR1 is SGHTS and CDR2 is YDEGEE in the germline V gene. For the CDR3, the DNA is TGTGCCAGCAGCTTGGGCCAGCGAACTAACTATGGCTACACCTTC. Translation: CASSLGQRTNYGYTF.

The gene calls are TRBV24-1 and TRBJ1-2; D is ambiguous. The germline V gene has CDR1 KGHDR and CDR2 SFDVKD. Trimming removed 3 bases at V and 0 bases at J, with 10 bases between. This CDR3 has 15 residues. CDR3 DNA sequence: TGTGCCACCAGTGATGCTACGGTAGCTAACTATGGCTACACCTTC. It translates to CATSDATVANYGYTF.

The CDR3 DNA sequence: TGTGCCAGCAGCCCATCGTCGGGGGGCAGAGTGTCTGAAGCTTTCTTT. It encodes CASSPSSGGRVSEAFF. The chain combines TRBV27 with TRBJ1-1; the D gene is possibly TRBD1 (6 bases). The CDR3 loop spans 16 amino acids. CDR1 is MNHEY, CDR2 SMNVEV, per germline (reference sequence). With 6 bases removed from V and 6 bases from J, the gap between germline ends came to 23 bases.

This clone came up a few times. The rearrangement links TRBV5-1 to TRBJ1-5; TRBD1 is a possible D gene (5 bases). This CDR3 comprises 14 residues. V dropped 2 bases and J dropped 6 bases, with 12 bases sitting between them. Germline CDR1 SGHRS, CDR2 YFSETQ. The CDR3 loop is CASSFVPGSQPQHF. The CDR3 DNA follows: TGCGCCAGCAGCTTCGTACCAGGGTCTCAGCCCCAGCATTTT.

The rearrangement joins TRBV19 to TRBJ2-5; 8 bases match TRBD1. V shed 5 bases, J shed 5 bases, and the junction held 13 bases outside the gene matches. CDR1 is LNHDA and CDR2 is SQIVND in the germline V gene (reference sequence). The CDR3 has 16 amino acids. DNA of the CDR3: TGTGCCAGTAGTGGTGGACAGGGACAGTCGATCGAGACCCAGTACTTC. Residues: CASSGGQGQSIETQYF.

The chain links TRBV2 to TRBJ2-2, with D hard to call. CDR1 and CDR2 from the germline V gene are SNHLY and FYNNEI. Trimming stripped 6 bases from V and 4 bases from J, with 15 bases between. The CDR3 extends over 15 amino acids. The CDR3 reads CASRGSGRATGELFF. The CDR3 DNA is TGTGCCAGCAGAGGGTCCGGGCGAGCCACCGGGGAGCTGTTTTTT. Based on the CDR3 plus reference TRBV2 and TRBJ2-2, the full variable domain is EPEVTQTPSHQVTQMGQEVILRCVPISNHLYFYWYRQILGQKVEFLVSFYNNEISEKSEIFDDQFSVERPDGSNFTLKIRSTKLEDSAMYFCASRGSGRATGELFFGEGSRLTVL.

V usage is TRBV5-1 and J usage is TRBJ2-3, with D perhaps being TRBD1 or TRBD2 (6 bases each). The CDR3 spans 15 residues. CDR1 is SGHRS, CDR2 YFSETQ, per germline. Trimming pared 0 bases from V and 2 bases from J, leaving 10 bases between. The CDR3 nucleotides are TGCGCCAGCAGCTTGGTGGGGGGCTCCACAGATACGCAGTATTTT. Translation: CASSLVGGSTDTQYF. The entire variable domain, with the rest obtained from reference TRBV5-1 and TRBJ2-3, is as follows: KAGVTQTPRYLIKTRGQQVTLSCSPISGHRSVSWYQQTPGQGLQFLFEYFSETQRNKGNFPGRFSGRQFSNSRSEMNVSTLELGDSALYLCASSLVGGSTDTQYFGPGTRLTVL.

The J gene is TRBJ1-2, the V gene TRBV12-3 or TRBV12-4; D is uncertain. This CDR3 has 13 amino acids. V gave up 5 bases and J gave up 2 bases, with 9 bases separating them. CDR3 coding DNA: TGTGCCAGCAGTAGGGCCTTAAACTATGGCTACACCTTC. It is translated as CASSRALNYGYTF.

The CDR3 nucleotides are TGTGCCAGCCTTCGGACTAGCGGGGAGGATGAGCAGTTCTTC. It yields the protein CASLRTSGEDEQFF. This rearrangement joins TRBV2 to TRBJ2-1; 12 bases agree with TRBD2. Germline V CDR1 and CDR2: SNHLY, FYNNEI. Trimming removed 8 bases from V and 8 bases from J; junction bases left unmatched: 7. The CDR3 extends over 14 amino acids.

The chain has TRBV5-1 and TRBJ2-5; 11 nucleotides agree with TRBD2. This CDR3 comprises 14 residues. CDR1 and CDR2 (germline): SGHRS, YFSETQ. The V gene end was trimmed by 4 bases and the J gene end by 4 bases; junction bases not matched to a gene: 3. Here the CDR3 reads CASSRTSGGETQYF. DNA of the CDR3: TGCGCCAGCAGCCGTACTAGCGGGGGAGAGACCCAGTACTTC.

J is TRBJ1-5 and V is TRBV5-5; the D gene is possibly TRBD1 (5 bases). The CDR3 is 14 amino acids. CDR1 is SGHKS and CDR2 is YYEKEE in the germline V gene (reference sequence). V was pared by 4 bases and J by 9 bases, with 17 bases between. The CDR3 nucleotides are TGTGCCAGCAGCACTCAGACAGACTTGGTGCCCCAGCATTTT. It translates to CASSTQTDLVPQHF. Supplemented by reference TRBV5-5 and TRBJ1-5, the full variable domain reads DAGVTQSPTHLIKTRGQQVTLRCSPISGHKSVSWYQQVLGQGPQFIFQYYEKEERGRGNFPDRFSARQFPNYSSELNVNALLLGDSALYLCASSTQTDLVPQHFGDGTRLSIL.

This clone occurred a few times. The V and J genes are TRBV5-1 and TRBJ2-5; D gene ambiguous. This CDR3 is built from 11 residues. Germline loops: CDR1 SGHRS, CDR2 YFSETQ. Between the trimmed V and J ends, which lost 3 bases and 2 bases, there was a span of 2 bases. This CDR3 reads CASSSQETQYF. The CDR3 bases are TGCGCCAGCAGCTCTCAAGAGACCCAGTACTTC.

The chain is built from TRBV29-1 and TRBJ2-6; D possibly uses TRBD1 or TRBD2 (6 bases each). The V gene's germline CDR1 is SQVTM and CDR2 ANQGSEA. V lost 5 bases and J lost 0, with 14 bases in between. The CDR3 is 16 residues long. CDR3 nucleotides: TGCAGCGTTCCAACAGGGACTTCCTCTGGGGCCAACGTCCTGACTTTC. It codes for CSVPTGTSSGANVLTF.